Each of the 10 T cell receptor beta chains below was sequenced from the same sample in a study of human T cells and chemical hapten exposure. Time point reported: pre-sensitization, week 0. Specified treatment: therapeutic diphenylcyclopropenone sensitization with weekly scalp DPC. Each CDR3 protein gets one entry after TCRdb re-called the RACE reads with MiXCR. This sample carries more than 300,000 distinct CDR3 sequences, about 5.1% of them seen once, and the ten largest clones take 2.6%. The sample here was whole blood, taken in connection with sensitization to the hapten diphenylcyclopropenone (DPC). The source is a woman between 45 and 65 years old with alopecia areata. Some clones in this sample may be carry-over from other donors' samples.

This clonotype was counted between two and nine times. The J gene is TRBJ2-7, the V gene TRBV15, with D possibly called TRBD1 or TRBD2 (5 bases each). Germline values: CDR1 LNHNV, CDR2 YYDKDF (reference sequence). The germline V and J ends were trimmed by 1 base and 6 bases, with 10 bases remaining between them. This CDR3 region has 13 residues. CDR3 residues: CATSRVGGIEQYF. The CDR3 region has the DNA TGTGCCACCAGCAGAGTTGGGGGTATCGAGCAGTACTTC.

A note on this clonotype: One end of the junction does not line up with germline, which may come from a read error. The chain links TRBV28 to TRBJ1-6, with a possible D match to TRBD1 (5 bases). The CDR3 is 13 amino acids. The germline CDR1 and CDR2 sequences are MDHEN and SYDVKM. The CDR3 DNA is TGTCCCAGCAGCGCACCGGGGGGTTCACCCCTCCACTTT. Its translation: CPSSAPGGSPLHF.

The chain recombines TRBV5-1 with TRBJ2-7; 12 positions agree with TRBD2. CDR3 length: 16 residues. Losses at the gene ends were 4 bases for V and 10 bases for J; bases not matched to a gene: 15. From germline, CDR1 is SGHRS and CDR2 YFSETQ. The CDR3 loop reads CASSPSGRARGNVQYF. For the CDR3, the DNA is TGCGCCAGCAGCCCTAGCGGGAGGGCCCGAGGGAACGTACAGTACTTC.

This clonotype was observed at least ten times. This rearrangement joins TRBV4-1 to TRBJ1-6; D ambiguous. This CDR3 has 16 residues. The germline V gene encodes CDR1 MGHRA and CDR2 YSYEKL. V was trimmed by 1 base and J by 4 bases, leaving 11 bases between them. The CDR3 region has the DNA TGCGCCAGCAGCCAAGTCGGATTCGGATATAATTCACCCCTCCACTTT. Amino acid sequence: CASSQVGFGYNSPLHF.

The chain recombines TRBV7-9 with TRBJ1-1; D is perhaps TRBD1 (6 bases). The length of the CDR3 is 15 residues. From germline, CDR1 is SEHNR and CDR2 FQNEAQ (reference sequence). V lost 8 bases to trimming and J lost 4 bases, with 20 bases between them. Here the CDR3 reads CASSLGTLTGTEAFF. Here the CDR3 DNA reads TGTGCCAGCTCCTTAGGGACACTCACTGGCACTGAAGCTTTCTTT.

The table lists this clonotype with many counts. The CDR3 nucleotides are TGTGCCAGCAAGGAGAGGGGGAGTCGGGCCGGGGAGCTGTTTTTT. This sequence encodes CASKERGSRAGELFF. The chain carries TRBV3-1 and TRBJ2-2, with a possible D match to TRBD1 (6 bases). The germline CDR1 and CDR2 sequences are LGHDT and YNNKEL (reference sequence). The CDR3 spans 15 residues. Trimming stripped 7 bases from V and 6 bases from J, with 18 bases between.

This clonotype was recorded at least ten times. The CDR3 reads CASRPGQGALNQPQHF. The CDR3, as DNA: TGTGCCAGCAGACCGGGACAGGGGGCCCTCAATCAGCCCCAGCATTTT. The chain links TRBV6-5 to TRBJ1-5; 12 bases align to TRBD1. The V gene end was trimmed by 6 bases and the J gene end by 3 bases; junction bases not matched to a gene: 6. The germline CDR1 and CDR2 sequences are MNHEY and SVGAGI. The length of the CDR3 is 16 residues.

Points on this clonotype: A much larger clone lies one base from this, so it may be a read error. The chain has TRBV14 and TRBJ1-1; no clear D gene. Germline assignment: CDR1 SGHDN and CDR2 FVKESK. The CDR3 has 15 residues. The CDR3 DNA reads TGTGCCAGCAGCCAAGATCTGGGCCTGGGCACTGAAGCTATCTTT. It encodes CASSQDLGLGTEAIF.

This clonotype was counted ten times or more. J is TRBJ2-7 and V is TRBV6-5; D not certain. Trimming pared 2 bases from V and 12 bases from J, leaving 17 bases between. Germline values: CDR1 MNHEY, CDR2 SVGAGI. The CDR3 has 13 residues. The CDR3 reads CASSYQAGFDRYF. The CDR3 DNA is TGTGCCAGCAGTTACCAGGCAGGCTTTGATAGGTACTTC.

The chain couples TRBV12-3 or TRBV12-4 to TRBJ2-2; D may match TRBD1 or TRBD2 (5 bases each). V was trimmed by 5 bases and J by 4 bases, leaving 23 bases between them. This CDR3 is built from 18 residues. CDR3 amino acids: CASSPWDWTGALTGELFF. CDR3 in DNA: TGTGCCAGCAGTCCCTGGGATTGGACTGGGGCTCTCACCGGGGAGCTGTTTTTT.